The clone carrying this T cell receptor beta chain was seen repeatedly, ten times or more. The target antigen is unknown. This entry is derived from a study of CD4+ T cells in melanoma. Generated by immunoSEQ multiplex PCR, the TCRdb table keeps only in-frame clones and is missing some. This table holds tens of thousands of clones, almost 70% found once. Study-level points and caveats: In melanoma, neoantigen-specific CD4+ T cells reportedly differed in differentiation state.

Germline trimming cut 8 bases from V and 0 bases from J; bases unmatched to any gene: 3. The CDR3 totals 14 residues. Germline V gene lookup returns CDR1 MGHRA and CDR2 YSYEKL. J is TRBJ2-7 and V is TRBV4-1, with 11 bases lining up with TRBD2. What was sequenced was tumor tissue. This clonotype was obtained from a human donor with melanoma. The CDR3 sequence is CASHSGGASYEQYF. The CDR3 bases are TGCGCCAGCCATAGCGGGGGGGCCTCCTACGAGCAGTACTTC.